The 3 T cell receptor beta chains below all came from one sample that was sequenced in a study of blood T cell repertoires in COVID-19 (dated by TCRdb to about 2020). The library came from the immunoSEQ multiplex PCR assay. TCRdb stores this immuneACCESS table with in-frame sequences only. Part of the clones is absent; in the studies checked, under half of the shortfall reflects unresolved V genes, and no reason is known for the rest. The sample records hundreds of thousands of clones, over 75% of which are singletons. Together, the top ten hold 0.95% to 1.3% of the sample. Sequenced sample: PBMCs or T cells enriched from blood (not recorded which). These receptor sequences come from a man between 25 and 39 years old who had recovered from COVID-19.

This clone has just one count. V gene TRBV5-1 combines with J gene TRBJ2-5; D unresolved. Trimming removed 4 bases at V and 2 bases at J, with 3 bases between. Germline V gene data show CDR1 as SGHRS and CDR2 as YFSETQ. The CDR3 consists of 11 residues. CDR3 loop: CASSTQETQYF. The CDR3 DNA reads TGCGCCAGCAGCACACAAGAGACCCAGTACTTC.

V usage is TRBV9 and J usage is TRBJ2-2; TRBD2 is a possible D gene (6 bases). V lost 4 bases and J 6 bases, leaving 25 bases between the germline ends. Germline lookup yields CDR1 SGDLS and CDR2 YYNGEE. This CDR3 is 18 amino acids long. DNA of the CDR3: TGTGCCAGCAGCACTCGGCTAGGGGTAGCGGTAGGGGCCGGGGAGCTGTTTTTT. Protein: CASSTRLGVAVGAGELFF. The complete variable domain, with remaining parts taken from reference TRBV9 and TRBJ2-2, reads DSGVTQTPKHLITATGQRVTLRCSPRSGDLSVYWYQQSLDQGLQFLIQYYNGEERAKGNILERFSAQQFPDLHSELNLSSLELGDSALYFCASSTRLGVAVGAGELFFGEGSRLTVL.

The chain carries TRBV19 and TRBJ1-5, with a possible D match to TRBD1 (5 bases). V gave up 6 bases and J gave up 4 bases, with 19 bases separating them. The CDR3 is 16 amino acids. Germline V CDR1 and CDR2: LNHDA, SQIVND (reference sequence). CDR3 in DNA: TGTGCCAGTAGCCAGATAGGGTGGGGGGTGAATCAGCCCCAGCATTTT. Translated: CASSQIGWGVNQPQHF.